Listed below are T cell receptor beta chains from one sample, sequenced in a study of blood T cell repertoires in COVID-19. The data were produced by immunoSEQ multiplex PCR, yet TCRdb's version contains in-frame clones alone and is incomplete. The repertoire holds about 110,000 clones, 75% to 80% seen once, with around 16% in the top ten. Input material: peripheral blood. All receptors come from a woman older than 75 with active or convalescent COVID-19. The CDR3 runs from the conserved cysteine through the conserved F or W. The order of the fields is clone size, J gene, CDR3 length, V gene, D gene, CDR3 protein, CDR3 DNA. The D gene is left open where the match is weak. Only part of the rows carry a size: once, few, many, or a class if the clone is expanded.

NA TRBJ2-5 13 TRBV29-1 TRBD1 CSVQTGNQETQYF TGCAGCGTTCAGACAGGGAACCAAGAGACCCAGTACTTC
NA TRBJ2-7 13 TRBV5-4 NA CASSWAAGGEQYF TGTGCCAGCAGCTGGGCCGCCGGGGGCGAGCAGTACTTC
NA TRBJ2-3 16 TRBV3-1/TRBV3-2 TRBD2 CASSRTSGRSTDTQYF TGTGCCAGCAGCCGGACTAGCGGCCGTAGCACAGATACGCAGTATTTT
NA TRBJ1-2 14 TRBV7-8 TRBD1 CASSSDRGRGGYTF TGTGCCAGCAGCTCGGACAGGGGGCGCGGTGGCTACACCTTC
once TRBJ1-4 12 TRBV20-1 NA CSASRGHEKLFF TGCAGTGCTAGTCGGGGTCATGAAAAACTGTTTTTT
NA TRBJ1-5 13 TRBV12-3/TRBV12-4 NA CASSLSTNQPQHF TGTGCCAGCAGTTTATCCACAAATCAGCCCCAGCATTTT
NA TRBJ1-1 13 TRBV28 NA CASRWGGNTEAFF TGTGCCAGCAGGTGGGGGGGAAACACTGAAGCTTTCTTT
NA TRBJ1-6 13 TRBV10-3 NA CAISEWGDSPLHF TGTGCCATCAGTGAGTGGGGGGATTCACCCCTCCACTTT
NA TRBJ2-5 16 TRBV3-1/TRBV3-2 TRBD2 CASSQDFAGAGETQYF TGTGCCAGCAGCCAAGATTTTGCGGGAGCGGGGGAGACCCAGTACTTC
NA TRBJ2-3 13 TRBV27 TRBD1 CASQDRVIDTQYF TGTGCCAGTCAGGACAGGGTGATAGATACGCAGTATTTT
NA TRBJ1-6 15 TRBV28 TRBD1 CASSTSDRDDSPLHF TGTGCCAGCAGCACTTCGGACAGGGATGATTCACCCCTCCACTTT
once TRBJ2-1 18 TRBV19 TRBD2 CASSRGTGRLAGYNEQFF TGTGCCAGTAGTAGGGGGACAGGACGACTAGCGGGGTACAATGAGCAGTTCTTC
few TRBJ2-5 14 TRBV5-1 TRBD2 CASSGTSASETQYF TGCGCCAGCAGCGGGACTAGCGCCTCGGAGACCCAGTACTTC
NA TRBJ2-4 16 TRBV6-2/TRBV6-3 TRBD2 CASSDLAGAAKNIQYF TGTGCCAGCAGTGACTTAGCGGGAGCGGCCAAAAACATTCAGTACTTC
NA TRBJ2-1 13 TRBV6-5 NA CATPGAAYNEQFF TGTGCCACACCAGGGGCTGCCTACAATGAGCAGTTCTTC
NA TRBJ1-1 16 TRBV27 NA CASSLWGRLMNTEAFF TGTGCCAGCAGTTTATGGGGCAGACTCATGAACACTGAAGCTTTCTTT
NA TRBJ2-3 14 TRBV30 NA CAWTRFGGTDTQYF TGTGCCTGGACCCGGTTCGGAGGCACAGATACGCAGTATTTT
NA TRBJ1-1 15 TRBV19 NA CASSILQGLGTEAFF TGTGCCAGTAGTATTCTCCAGGGACTAGGCACTGAAGCTTTCTTT
NA TRBJ2-3 14 TRBV5-1 TRBD2 CASSIGLGLDTQYF TGCGCCAGCAGCATAGGACTAGGATTAGATACGCAGTATTTT
NA TRBJ1-4 14 TRBV2 TRBD1 CASGGDSSNEKLFF TGTGCCAGCGGAGGGGACAGCTCTAATGAAAAACTGTTTTTT
NA TRBJ1-5 15 TRBV7-8 NA CASSPGLGGDQPQHF TGTGCCAGCAGCCCAGGGTTGGGGGGTGATCAGCCCCAGCATTTT
NA TRBJ2-1 16 TRBV4-1 TRBD2 CASSQNAGGGGNEQFF TGCGCCAGCAGCCAAAATGCGGGAGGGGGTGGCAATGAGCAGTTCTTC